Presented here are 10 T cell receptor beta chains from one specimen sequenced in a study of tissue T cells after allogeneic stem cell transplantation. The table came from immunoSEQ multiplex PCR; TCRdb's copy has only in-frame clones and leaves some out. The sample carries over 40,000 clones, around 70% recorded once. The specimen was sorted cells pooled from one or two spleens. The origin of the receptors is a pool of C57BL/6 mice in good health.

A remark on this clone: Germline and genes: mouse. From the germline J gene comes the end of the CDR3, since the read stops 1 residue before it. This chain connects TRBV14 to TRBJ2-5; no firm D call. Germline V gene lookup returns CDR1 SGHDT and CDR2 FRDEAV. Deletions cut 5 bases from V and 0 bases from J, with 7 bases between. The CDR3 covers 13 residues. CDR3 protein: CASSGKNQDTQYF. CDR3 bases read: TGTGCCAGCAGCGGGAAGAACCAAGACACCCAGTAC. Drawing the rest from reference TRBV14 and TRBJ2-5, the complete variable domain is EAGVTQSPRYAVLQEGQAVSFWCDPISGHDTLYWYQQPRDQGPQLLVYFRDEAVIDNSQLPSDRFSAVRPKGTNSTLKIQSAKQGDTATYLCASSGKNQDTQYFGPGTRLLVL.

Concerning this clone: Gene names refer to mouse genes. The CDR3 extends 1 residue past the end of the read, so its final part is completed from the germline J gene. V gene TRBV4 combines with J gene TRBJ1-1; a possible D gene is TRBD1 (5 bases). CDR3 size: 13 residues. CDR1 and CDR2 (germline): LGHDT, YNNKQL (reference sequence). The V end lost 3 bases, the J end lost 3 bases, and 8 bases lay between the germline ends. The sequenced CDR3 bases are TGTGCCAGCAGCTACCAGGGCGACACAGAAGTCTTC. It translates to CASSYQGDTEVF. From start to end, the CDR3 is CASSYQGDTEVFF.

As to this clone: Any gene name here is a mouse gene name. The missing CDR3 end, 1 residue past where the read stops, is filled in from the germline J gene. The chain uses TRBV15 and TRBJ2-3, with D possibly matching TRBD1 (7 bases). The CDR3 has 15 amino acids. Trimming left V 5 bases short and J 0 bases short, with 12 bases between. Germline V CDR1 and CDR2: SGHND, FRSKSL. CDR3 amino acids: CASSLGTASAETLYF. CDR3 DNA (partial): TGTGCCAGCAGTCTGGGGACAGCTAGTGCAGAAACGCTGTAT.

Comments on this clone: Gene names refer to mouse genes. CDR3 in amino acids: CASSISRQGFGERLFF. CDR3 DNA (partial): TGTGCCAGCAGTATTAGCCGACAGGGGTTCGGCGAAAGATTATTT. The chain links TRBV19 to TRBJ1-4, with 8 nucleotides matching TRBD1. The sequence runs out 1 residue before the end of the CDR3; the remainder is reconstructed from the germline J gene. Germline-derived CDR1 and CDR2 are FNHDT and SITEND (reference sequence). This CDR3 comprises 16 residues. With 2 bases clipped from V and 7 bases from J, the junction kept 10 bases outside the gene matches. Combining the CDR3 with reference TRBV19 and TRBJ1-4 gives the whole variable domain GGIITQTPKFLIGQEGQKLTLKCQQNFNHDTMYWYRQDSGKGLRLIYYSITENDLQKGDLSEGYDASREKKSSFSLTVTSAQKNEMAVFLCASSISRQGFGERLFFGHGTKLSVL.

About this clone itself: Gene names and germline match the mouse. With the read ending 1 residue before the CDR3 end, the germline J gene is used to fill in that end. The V and J genes are TRBV26 and TRBJ2-2; 7 positions match TRBD1. Germline CDR1 is KGHPV and CDR2 is FQNQEV (reference sequence). The CDR3 runs to 16 residues. V was pared by 0 bases and J by 0 bases, with 1 base of the junction left unmatched. CDR3 bases read: TGTGCCAGCAGTCTGTCACAGGGGACAAACACCGGGCAGCTCTAC. It translates to CASSLSQGTNTGQLY. The full CDR3 protein is CASSLSQGTNTGQLYF. The full variable domain, in which reference TRBV26 and TRBJ2-2 provide the parts outside the CDR3, is NSKVIQTPRYLVKGQGQKAKMRCIPEKGHPVVFWYQQNKNNEFKFLINFQNQEVLQQIDMTEKRFSAECPSNSPCSLEIQSSEAGDSALYLCASSLSQGTNTGQLYFGEGSKLTVL.

This clone turned up a few times. Gene names follow the mouse nomenclature. The CDR3 is cut off 1 residue early in the read; its end comes from the germline J gene. The rearrangement uses TRBV16 and TRBJ1-4; 7 bases are a match to TRBD1. This CDR3 contains 15 residues. Trimming took 0 bases from V and 4 from J; bases not matched to a gene: 2. The germline CDR1 and CDR2 sequences are SGHSA and FRNQAP. The DNA read from the CDR3 is TGTGCAAGCAGCTTAGATGGGACAGTCAACGAAAGATTATTT. It is translated as CASSLDGTVNERLF. The whole CDR3 region reads CASSLDGTVNERLFF. The whole variable domain, remainder taken from reference TRBV16 and TRBJ1-4, is NAGVIQTPRHKVTGKGQEATLWCEPISGHSAVFWYRQTIVQGLEFLTYFRNQAPIDDSGMPKERFSAQMPNQSHSTLKIQSTQPQDSAVYLCASSLDGTVNERLFFGHGTKLSVL.

About this clone itself: Genes and germline come from the mouse. The read is 1 residue too short to cover the CDR3 end, so that end is filled in from the germline J gene. The J gene is TRBJ1-1, the V gene TRBV4; D might be TRBD1 (6 bases). The CDR3 covers 13 residues. CDR1 is LGHDT and CDR2 is YNNKQL in the germline V gene (reference sequence). V was pared by 4 bases and J by 7 bases, with 13 bases between. Incomplete CDR3 DNA: TGTGCCAGCAGCTTGGGACAAGAGGGAGAAGTCTTC. Translation gives CASSLGQEGEVF. The whole CDR3 sequence reads CASSLGQEGEVFF.

About this clone itself: Gene names are the mouse ones. The read terminates 1 residue before the CDR3 end, so the remaining end is supplied by the germline J gene. This rearrangement joins TRBV13-3 to TRBJ2-4, with D unclear. The CDR3 length is 13 residues. CDR1 NNHDY and CDR2 SYVADS come from the germline V gene. The germline V and J ends were trimmed by 1 base and 4 bases, with 7 bases remaining between them. The sequenced part of the CDR3 DNA is TGTGCCAGCAGTGATACCAGAAAAAACACCTTGTAC. It is translated as CASSDTRKNTLY. From start to end, the CDR3 is CASSDTRKNTLYF.

Comment on this clone: Any gene name here is a mouse gene name. The CDR3 end is not reached by the read, which stops 1 residue before it; the germline J gene fills it in. The rearrangement links TRBV16 to TRBJ2-2; TRBD1 matches at 9 bases. The CDR3 is 15 residues long. The V gene's germline CDR1 is SGHSA and CDR2 FRNQAP. The J segment lost 3 bases and the V segment lost 5 bases, leaving 4 bases of the junction unmatched. CDR3 sequence reads: CASSKQGADTGQLYF. Partial CDR3 DNA: TGTGCAAGCAGCAAACAGGGGGCTGACACCGGGCAGCTCTAC.

Turning to this clone: Gene names refer to mouse genes. The CDR3 end lies 1 residue beyond the end of the read and is filled in from the germline J gene. This chain uses TRBV2 with TRBJ2-5, with D hard to call. The V end was cut by 4 bases, the J end by 6 bases, with 5 bases between. Germline loops: CDR1 LGHNA, CDR2 YSYQKL. The CDR3 length is 11 residues. The CDR3 protein is CASSRRDTQYF. The part of the CDR3 DNA that was read is TGTGCCAGCAGCCGCAGGGACACCCAGTAC. The whole variable domain, remainder taken from reference TRBV2 and TRBJ2-5, is DPKIIQKPKYLVAVTGSEKILICEQYLGHNAMYWYRQSAKKPLEFMFSYSYQKLMDNQTASSRFQPQSSKKNHLDLQITALKPDDSATYFCASSRRDTQYFGPGTRLLVL.